This T cell receptor (beta chain) was identified during a study of T-cell reconstitution after alpha-beta-depleted transplantation in children. This CDR3 contains 11 residues. Germline V gene sequence: CDR1 WSHSY, CDR2 SAAADI. V lost 2 bases to trimming and J lost 12 bases, with 8 bases between them. General study results and limits: After one year, T-cell counts and TCRbeta diversity mostly came from new T cells.

This clonotype was found many times. What it recognizes is unknown. As it was prepared, the TCRbeta library received unique molecular identifiers. Each CDR3 protein is one row after TCRdb ran MiXCR on the PCR reads. The sample gives approximately 800,000 distinct CDR3 sequences, 15% to 20% of which show up once; about 5% is in the top ten. This receptor was obtained from a male patient between 10 and 17 years old who had a stem cell transplant for acute lymphoblastic leukemia, so the T cells may come from the graft donor. The V gene is TRBV10-2, the J gene TRBJ2-1; D ambiguous. Sequenced material: PBMCs, mostly from graft donor cells, taken 360 days after TCRalphabeta/CD19-depleted stem cell transplant. The chain's CDR3 is CASSEPPLQFF. The CDR3 DNA follows: TGCGCCAGCAGTGAGCCCCCCCTGCAGTTCTTC.